Given below is one TCR beta chain in context. Its target is unknown. These data originate in a study of T cells in Graves' hyperthyroidism and ophthalmopathy. General study results and limits: Model output signaled ophthalmopathy a median approximately 6 months ahead of onset. Patients with ophthalmopathy were separated from those with stable hyperthyroidism by a 13 V-J model.

J lost 0 bases, V lost 4 bases, and 9 bases had no gene match. Germline values: CDR1 LGHDT, CDR2 YNNKEL (reference sequence). This CDR3 spans 18 amino acids. The TCR beta CDR3 regions underwent amplification using RNA transcripts as the source. RT-PCR in the first round (using the HTBI primer set) targeted the TCR CDR3. MiXCR was run by TCRdb on the multiplex PCR reads, yielding one entry per CDR3 protein. The repertoire holds hundreds of thousands of distinct CDR3 sequences, with roughly 14% as singletons. A Clinical Activity Score of at least 3, a NOSPECS grade of at least 4 and a duration under 3 months were recorded in the ophthalmopathy patients. PBMCs were derived from 10 ml fresh peripheral blood.

This clonotype originated in a woman aged 40 to 50 with Graves' ophthalmopathy. The chain combines TRBV3-1 with TRBJ2-6; 7 bases are a match to TRBD1. Specimen: blood. The CDR3 region has the DNA TGTGCCAGCAGCCTTTTATCACCAGGGGGCTCTGGGGCCAACGTCCTGACTTTC. Its translation: CASSLLSPGGSGANVLTF.